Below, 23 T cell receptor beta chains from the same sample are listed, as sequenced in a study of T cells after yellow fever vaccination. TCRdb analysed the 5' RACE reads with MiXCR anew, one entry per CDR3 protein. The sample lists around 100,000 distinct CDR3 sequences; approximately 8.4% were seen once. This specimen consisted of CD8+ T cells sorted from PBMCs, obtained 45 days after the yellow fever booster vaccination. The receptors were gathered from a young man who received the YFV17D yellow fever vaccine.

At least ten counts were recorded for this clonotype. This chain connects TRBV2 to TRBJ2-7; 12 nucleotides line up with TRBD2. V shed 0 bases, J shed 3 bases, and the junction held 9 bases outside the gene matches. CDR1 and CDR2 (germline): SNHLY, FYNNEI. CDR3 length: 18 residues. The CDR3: CASSEARPRLAGVYEQYF. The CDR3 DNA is TGTGCCAGCAGTGAAGCCCGACCTCGACTAGCGGGAGTCTACGAGCAGTACTTC. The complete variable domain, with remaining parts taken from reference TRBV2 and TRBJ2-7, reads EPEVTQTPSHQVTQMGQEVILRCVPISNHLYFYWYRQILGQKVEFLVSFYNNEISEKSEIFDDQFSVERPDGSNFTLKIRSTKLEDSAMYFCASSEARPRLAGVYEQYFGPGTRLTVT.

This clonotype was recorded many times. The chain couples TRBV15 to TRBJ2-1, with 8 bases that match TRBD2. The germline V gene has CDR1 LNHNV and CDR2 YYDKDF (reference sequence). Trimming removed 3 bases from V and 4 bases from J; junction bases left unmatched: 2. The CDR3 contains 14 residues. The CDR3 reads CATSSSGEYNEQFF. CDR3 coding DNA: TGTGCCACCAGCAGTAGCGGGGAATACAATGAGCAGTTCTTC. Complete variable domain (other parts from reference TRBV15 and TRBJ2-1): DAMVIQNPRYQVTQFGKPVTLSCSQTLNHNVMYWYQQKSSQAPKLLFHYYDKDFNNEADTPDNFQSRRPNTSFCFLDIRSPGLGDTAMYLCATSSSGEYNEQFFGPGTRLTVL.

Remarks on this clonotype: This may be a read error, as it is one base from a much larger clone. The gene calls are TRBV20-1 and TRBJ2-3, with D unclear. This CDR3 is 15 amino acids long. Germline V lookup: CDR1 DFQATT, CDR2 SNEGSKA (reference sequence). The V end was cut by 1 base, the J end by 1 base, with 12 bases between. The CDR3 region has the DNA TGCAGTGCTAGAGGTACCCTCGGTCGCACAGATACGCAGTATTTT. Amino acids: CSARGTLGRTDTQYF.

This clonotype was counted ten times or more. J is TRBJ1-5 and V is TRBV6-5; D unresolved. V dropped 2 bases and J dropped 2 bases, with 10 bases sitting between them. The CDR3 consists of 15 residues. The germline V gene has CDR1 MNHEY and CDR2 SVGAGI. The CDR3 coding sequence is TGTGCCAGCAGTTACATACGGGAGGGCAATCAGCCCCAGCATTTT. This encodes CASSYIREGNQPQHF.

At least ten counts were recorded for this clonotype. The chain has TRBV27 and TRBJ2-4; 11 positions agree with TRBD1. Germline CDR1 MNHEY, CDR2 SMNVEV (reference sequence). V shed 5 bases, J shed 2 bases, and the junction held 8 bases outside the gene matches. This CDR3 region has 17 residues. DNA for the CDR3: TGTGCCAGCAGTGACCTAGGACAGGGGGCGTCCAAAAACATTCAGTACTTC. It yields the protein CASSDLGQGASKNIQYF.

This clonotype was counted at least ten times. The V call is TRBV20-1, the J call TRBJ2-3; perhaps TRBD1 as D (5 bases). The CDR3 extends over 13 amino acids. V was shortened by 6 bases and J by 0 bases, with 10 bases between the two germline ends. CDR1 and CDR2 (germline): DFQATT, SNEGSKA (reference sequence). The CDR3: CSAWGRSTDTQYF. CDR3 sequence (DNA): TGCAGTGCCTGGGGCAGAAGCACAGATACGCAGTATTTT.

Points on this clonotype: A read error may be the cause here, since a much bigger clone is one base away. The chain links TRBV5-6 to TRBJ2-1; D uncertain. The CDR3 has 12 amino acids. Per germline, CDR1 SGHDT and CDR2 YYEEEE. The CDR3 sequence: CACSLVLNEQFF. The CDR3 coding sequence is TGTGCCTGCAGCTTGGTCCTTAATGAGCAGTTCTTC.

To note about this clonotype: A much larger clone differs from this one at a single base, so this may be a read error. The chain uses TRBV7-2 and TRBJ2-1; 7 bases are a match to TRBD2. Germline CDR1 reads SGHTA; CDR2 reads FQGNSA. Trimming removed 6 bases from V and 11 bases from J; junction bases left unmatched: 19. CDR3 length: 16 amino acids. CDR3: CASSSTGRSLKNKQFF. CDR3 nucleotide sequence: TGTGCCAGCAGTTCCACCGGGAGGTCCTTGAAGAATAAGCAGTTCTTC.

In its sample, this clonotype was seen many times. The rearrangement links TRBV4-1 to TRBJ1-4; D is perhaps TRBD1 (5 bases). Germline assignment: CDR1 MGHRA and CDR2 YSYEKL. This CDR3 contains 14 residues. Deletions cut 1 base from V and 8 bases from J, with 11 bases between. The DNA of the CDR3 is TGCGCCAGCAGCCAAGGGAGGGGTGAAGAAAAACTGTTTTTT. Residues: CASSQGRGEEKLFF.

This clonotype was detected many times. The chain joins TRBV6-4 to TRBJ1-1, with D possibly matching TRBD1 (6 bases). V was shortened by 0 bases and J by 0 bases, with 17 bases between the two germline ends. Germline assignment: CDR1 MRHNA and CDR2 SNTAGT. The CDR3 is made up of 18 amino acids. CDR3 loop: CASSDSPYRVGVNTEAFF. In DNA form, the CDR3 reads TGTGCCAGCAGTGACTCTCCCTACAGGGTCGGGGTGAACACTGAAGCTTTCTTT.

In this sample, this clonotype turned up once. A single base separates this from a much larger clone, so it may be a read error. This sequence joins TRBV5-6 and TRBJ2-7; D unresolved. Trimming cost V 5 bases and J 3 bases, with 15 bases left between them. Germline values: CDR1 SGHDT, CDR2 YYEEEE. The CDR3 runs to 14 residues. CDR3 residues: CASRQNFDLYEQYF. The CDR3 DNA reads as TGTGCCAGCAGGCAAAATTTCGATCTCTACGAGCAGTACTTC.

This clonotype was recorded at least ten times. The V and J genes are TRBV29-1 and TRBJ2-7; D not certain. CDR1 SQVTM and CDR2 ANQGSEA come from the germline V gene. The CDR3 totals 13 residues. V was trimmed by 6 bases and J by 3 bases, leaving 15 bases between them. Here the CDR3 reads CSVTDNPYYEQYF. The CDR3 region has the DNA TGCAGCGTAACGGATAATCCCTACTACGAGCAGTACTTC.

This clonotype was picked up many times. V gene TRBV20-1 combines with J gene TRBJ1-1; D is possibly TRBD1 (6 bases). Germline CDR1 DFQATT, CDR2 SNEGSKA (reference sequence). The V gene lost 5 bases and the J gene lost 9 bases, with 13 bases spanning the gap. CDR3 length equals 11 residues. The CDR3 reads CSAYTQGKAFF. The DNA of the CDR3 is TGCAGTGCTTACACACAGGGCAAAGCTTTCTTT.

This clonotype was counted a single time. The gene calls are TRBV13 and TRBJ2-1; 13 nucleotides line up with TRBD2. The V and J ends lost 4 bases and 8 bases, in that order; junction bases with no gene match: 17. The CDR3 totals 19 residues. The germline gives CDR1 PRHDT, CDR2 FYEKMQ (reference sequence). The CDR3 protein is CASSSWTSGRARGIDEQFF. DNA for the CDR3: TGTGCCAGCAGCTCCTGGACTAGCGGGAGAGCGAGAGGGATCGATGAGCAGTTCTTC.

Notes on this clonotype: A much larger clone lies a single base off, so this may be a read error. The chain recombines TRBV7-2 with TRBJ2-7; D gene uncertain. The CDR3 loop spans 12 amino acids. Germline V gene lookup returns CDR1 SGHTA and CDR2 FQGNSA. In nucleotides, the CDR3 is TGTGCCCGCAGTGAGCATTACTACGAGCAGTACTTC. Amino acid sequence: CARSEHYYEQYF.

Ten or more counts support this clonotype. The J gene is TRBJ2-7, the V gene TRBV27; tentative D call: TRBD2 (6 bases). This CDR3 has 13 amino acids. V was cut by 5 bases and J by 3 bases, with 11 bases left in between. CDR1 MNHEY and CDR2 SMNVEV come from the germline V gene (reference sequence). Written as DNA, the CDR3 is TGTGCCAGCAGTGCGGGGAGAGGCTACGAGCAGTACTTC. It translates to CASSAGRGYEQYF.

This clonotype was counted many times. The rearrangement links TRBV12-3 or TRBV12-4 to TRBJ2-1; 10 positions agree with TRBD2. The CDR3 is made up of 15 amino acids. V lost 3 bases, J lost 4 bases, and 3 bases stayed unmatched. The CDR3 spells CASSFTSGDYNEQFF. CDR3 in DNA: TGTGCCAGCAGTTTCACTAGCGGGGATTACAATGAGCAGTTCTTC.

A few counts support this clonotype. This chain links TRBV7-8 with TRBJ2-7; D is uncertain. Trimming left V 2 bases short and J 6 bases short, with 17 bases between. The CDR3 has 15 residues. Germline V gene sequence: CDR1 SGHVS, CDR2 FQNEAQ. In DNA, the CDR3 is TGTGCCAGCAGCTTATCGGTAGGGAATATTCTCGAGCAGTACTTC. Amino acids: CASSLSVGNILEQYF.

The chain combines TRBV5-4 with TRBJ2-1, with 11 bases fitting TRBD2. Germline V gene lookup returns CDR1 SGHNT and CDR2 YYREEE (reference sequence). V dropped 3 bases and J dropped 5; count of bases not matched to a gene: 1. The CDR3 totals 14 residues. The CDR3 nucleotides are TGTGCCAGCAGCTGGGGACTAGCGGACAATGAGCAGTTCTTC. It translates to CASSWGLADNEQFF.

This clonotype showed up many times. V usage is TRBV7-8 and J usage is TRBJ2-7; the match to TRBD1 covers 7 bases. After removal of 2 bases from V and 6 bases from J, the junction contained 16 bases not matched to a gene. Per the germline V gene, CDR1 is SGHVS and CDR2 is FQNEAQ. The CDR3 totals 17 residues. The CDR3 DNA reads TGTGCCAGCAGCTTAAAGTCTAGGGCCCGAGGGGGCATCGAGCAGTACTTC. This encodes CASSLKSRARGGIEQYF.

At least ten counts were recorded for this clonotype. The CDR3 protein is CASETGSGELFF. As DNA, the CDR3 is TGTGCCAGCGAGACAGGGTCCGGGGAGCTGTTTTTT. J is TRBJ2-2 and V is TRBV6-2 or TRBV6-3; 7 bases map to TRBD1. The CDR3 loop spans 12 amino acids. Germline V CDR1 and CDR2: MNHEY, SVGEGT. V gave up 8 bases and J gave up 6 bases; unmatched junction bases: 3.

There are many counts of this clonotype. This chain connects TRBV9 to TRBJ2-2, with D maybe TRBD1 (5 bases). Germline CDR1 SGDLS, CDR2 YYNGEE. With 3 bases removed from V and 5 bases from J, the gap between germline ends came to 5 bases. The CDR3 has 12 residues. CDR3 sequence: CASSGQTGELFF. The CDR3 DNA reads TGTGCCAGCAGCGGACAGACCGGGGAGCTGTTTTTT.

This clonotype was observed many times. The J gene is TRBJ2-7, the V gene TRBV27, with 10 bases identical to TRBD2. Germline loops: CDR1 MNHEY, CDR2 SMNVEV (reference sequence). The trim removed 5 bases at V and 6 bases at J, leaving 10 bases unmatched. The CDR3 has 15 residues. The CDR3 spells CASSGLAGELGEQYF. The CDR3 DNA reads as TGTGCCAGCAGTGGCCTAGCGGGAGAATTAGGCGAGCAGTACTTC.